Following are 19 T cell receptor beta chains from one sample sequenced in a study of breast tumors, draining lymph nodes, adjacent tissues. Each CDR3 protein gets one entry after TCRdb re-called the multiplex PCR reads with MiXCR. The sample records tens of thousands of distinct CDR3 sequences, roughly 39% being singletons. Sequencing was done on a sample of breast tumor tissue. The origin of the receptors is a female donor with breast cancer. Some clones in this sample may be carry-over from other donors' samples.

This clonotype came up many times. The chain recombines TRBV29-1 with TRBJ2-6; D is undetermined. The CDR3 extends over 13 amino acids. Germline CDR1 reads SQVTM; CDR2 reads ANQGSEA. With 6 bases removed from V and 1 base from J, the gap between germline ends came to 7 bases. CDR3 amino acids: CSVTESGANVLTF. The CDR3 coding sequence is TGCAGCGTAACAGAGTCTGGGGCCAACGTCCTGACTTTC.

The rearrangement links TRBV12-5 to TRBJ2-7; TRBD2 agrees at 9 bases. The CDR3 covers 17 residues. From germline, CDR1 is LGHNT and CDR2 FRNRAP. J was trimmed by 5 bases and V by 6 bases; bases with no gene match: 17. CDR3 in amino acids: CASGRRLVGLAKNEQYF. CDR3 DNA sequence: TGTGCTAGTGGCCGGCGATTGGTAGGACTAGCGAAGAACGAGCAGTACTTC.

This clonotype was detected a few times. This chain uses TRBV7-2 with TRBJ2-1, with 10 nucleotides matching TRBD2. V shed 6 bases, J shed 7 bases, and the junction held 9 bases outside the gene matches. CDR3 length: 15 amino acids. Germline V gene sequence: CDR1 SGHTA, CDR2 FQGNSA. The DNA of the CDR3 is TGTGCCAGCAGTTTGACTAGCGGGCAAGGGAATGAGCAGTTCTTC. It specifies CASSLTSGQGNEQFF.

The chain employs TRBV19 and TRBJ1-1, with a weak D call TRBD1 (5 bases). The CDR3 length is 12 residues. The germline V gene has CDR1 LNHDA and CDR2 SQIVND (reference sequence). The ends were cut back, 9 bases at V and 7 bases at J, with 15 bases in the middle. The CDR3: CASRTAGREAFF. The CDR3 DNA sequence: TGTGCCAGCCGGACCGCGGGACGTGAAGCTTTCTTT.

This clonotype has ten or more counts. The V call is TRBV11-2, the J call TRBJ2-7; D gene unclear. The CDR3 spans 13 residues. V lost 0 bases and J lost 3, with 6 bases in between. Germline CDR1 SGHAT, CDR2 FQNNGV. The CDR3 DNA follows: TGTGCCAGCAGCTTAGATCTGGTCTACGAGCAGTACTTC. Protein: CASSLDLVYEQYF.

In its sample, this clonotype was seen many times. The chain links TRBV5-6 to TRBJ2-7; D is tentatively TRBD1 or TRBD2 (5 bases each). V was cut by 2 bases and J by 5 bases, with 23 bases left in between. The CDR3 extends over 17 amino acids. Looked up from germline, CDR1 is SGHDT and CDR2 is YYEEEE. The CDR3 region has the DNA TGTGCCAGCAGCTTACGAGTCGGGACGCTCTGGTCCCACGAGCAGTACTTC. It specifies CASSLRVGTLWSHEQYF.

Ten or more counts support this clonotype. V gene TRBV12-3 or TRBV12-4 combines with J gene TRBJ1-3; no reliable D call. The V end was cut by 5 bases, the J end by 3 bases, with 17 bases between. The CDR3 is 16 amino acids. The CDR3 sequence is CASSQHFGILGNTIYF. As DNA, the CDR3 is TGTGCCAGCAGTCAACACTTTGGGATACTTGGAAACACCATATATTTT.

The chain has TRBV5-6 and TRBJ2-7, with a tentative D call TRBD2 (6 bases). The CDR3 sequence is 15 residues long. V was cut by 0 bases and J by 4 bases, with 14 bases left in between. Germline V lookup: CDR1 SGHDT, CDR2 YYEEEE. CDR3 residues: CASSLGQRRGYEQYF. The CDR3 DNA reads as TGTGCCAGCAGCTTGGGTCAACGGAGGGGTTACGAGCAGTACTTC. Filled out from reference TRBV5-6 and TRBJ2-7, the complete variable domain reads DAGVTQSPTHLIKTRGQQVTLRCSPKSGHDTVSWYQQALGQGPQFIFQYYEEEERQRGNFPDRFSGHQFPNYSSELNVNALLLGDSALYLCASSLGQRRGYEQYFGPGTRLTVT.

A word on this clonotype: A clone one base away is much larger, so this may be a read error. The rearrangement links TRBV6-2 or TRBV6-3 to TRBJ2-2; D gene unclear. Germline V lookup: CDR1 MNHEY, CDR2 SVGEGT. This CDR3 is built from 13 residues. V lost 5 bases, J lost 7 bases, and 11 bases lay in between. The CDR3 DNA reads as TGTGCCAGCAGTCACGGTAGACACGGGGAGCTGTTTTTT. Protein product: CASSHGRHGELFF.

At least ten counts were recorded for this clonotype. This CDR3 is CAWSLGQGPSYTF. CDR3 coding DNA: TGTGCCTGGAGTCTCGGACAGGGCCCAAGCTACACCTTC. V usage is TRBV30 and J usage is TRBJ1-2; 8 bases match TRBD1. The length of the CDR3 is 13 residues. Germline CDR1 reads GTSNPN; CDR2 reads SVGIG (reference sequence). Germline trimming cut 2 bases from V and 9 bases from J; bases unmatched to any gene: 8.

The rearrangement joins TRBV5-6 to TRBJ2-2; D not resolved. Trimming cost V 2 bases and J 0 bases, with 8 bases left between them. Germline CDR1 SGHDT, CDR2 YYEEEE. This CDR3 region has 15 residues. CDR3 DNA: TGTGCCAGCAGCTTACTCTCGGCGAACACCGGGGAGCTGTTTTTT. It specifies CASSLLSANTGELFF.

This clonotype was seen many times. Since a much larger clone is just one base distant, this may be a read error. The chain is built from TRBV7-2 and TRBJ1-2; D gene uncertain. This CDR3 spans 13 amino acids. Germline V gives CDR1 SGHTA, CDR2 FQGNSA. Trimming stripped 1 base from V and 0 bases from J, with 3 bases between. The CDR3 loop reads CASSLEANYGYTF. The CDR3 coding sequence is TGTGCCAGCAGCTTAGAAGCTAACTATGGCTACACCTTC.

In the case of this clonotype: Sequence at one end of the junction differs from germline and may be a read error. This chain connects TRBV29-1 to TRBJ2-1; 7 bases match TRBD1. Germline CDR1 is SQVTM and CDR2 is ANQGSEA. This CDR3 is built from 14 residues. This CDR3 is CSVEGQGPYDEQFF. DNA of the CDR3: TGCAGCGTTGAAGGACAGGGACCCTACGATGAGCAGTTCTTC.

Note on this clonotype: A much larger clone differs from this one at a single base, so this may be a read error. The chain links TRBV28 to TRBJ2-1; D call uncertain. There are 14 residues in the CDR3. Germline assignment: CDR1 MDHEN and CDR2 SYDVKM. The V end lost 5 bases, the J end lost 5 bases, and 13 bases lay between the germline ends. As DNA, the CDR3 is TGTGCCAGCAGTATAGGCAGGATCAACAATGAGCAGTTCTTC. Translating gives CASSIGRINNEQFF.

There are many counts of this clonotype. The gene calls are TRBV10-1 and TRBJ2-1; 10 bases agree with TRBD1. V trimming: 4 bases; J trimming: 4 bases; junction bases outside the gene matches: 28. The CDR3 has 23 amino acids. Germline V CDR1 and CDR2: WNHNN, SYGVQD (reference sequence). The CDR3 DNA sequence: TGCGCCAGCAGTGGCCGGGACAGGGGAGAAATAGGACCGGGGTCTAGCAGTTACAATGAGCAGTTCTTC. Its protein is CASSGRDRGEIGPGSSSYNEQFF.

About this clonotype: Relative to the germline gene, one junction end is altered; a read error may explain this. V and J are TRBV20-1 and TRBJ1-4; tentative D call: TRBD1 (6 bases). The CDR3 runs to 12 residues. The germline V gene has CDR1 DFQATT and CDR2 SNEGSKA (reference sequence). The CDR3 DNA follows: TGCAGTGCTAGAGTCAGGGGAGAAAAACCGTTTTTT. Translation: CSARVRGEKPFF.

This clonotype was seen a few times. This may come from a read error, since a much larger clone is one base off. This chain uses TRBV20-1 with TRBJ2-1, with 7 bases that match TRBD2. The CDR3 runs 12 residues. Germline V gene data show CDR1 as DFQATT and CDR2 as SNEGSKA (reference sequence). The CDR3 here is CRASGIRDEPFF. CDR3 sequence (DNA): TGCAGGGCCAGCGGGATCAGGGATGAGCCGTTCTTC.

On this clonotype: The CDR3 does not end in the conserved phenylalanine or tryptophan, so this is likely a read error. It is unclear where the CDR3 begins or ends on the DNA, so no DNA is shown, and the CDR3 is as TCRdb lists it. This chain connects TRBV20-1 to TRBJ2-5; the tabulated D call, TRBD2, remains unverified against the DNA. Counting both end residues, the CDR3 totals 15 amino acids. Germline V gene lookup returns CDR1 DFQATT and CDR2 SNEGSKA (reference sequence). The CDR3 reads CSASGGTSGQETQCY.

This clonotype has a count of ten or more. V is TRBV6-6 and J is TRBJ1-4; perhaps TRBD1 as D (5 bases). This CDR3 contains 14 residues. CDR1 MNHNY and CDR2 SVGAGI come from the germline V gene (reference sequence). V lost 5 bases and J 0 bases, leaving 7 bases between the germline ends. CDR3 in amino acids: CASSPRATNEKLFF. The CDR3 nucleotides are TGTGCCAGCAGTCCCAGGGCAACTAATGAAAAACTGTTTTTT.